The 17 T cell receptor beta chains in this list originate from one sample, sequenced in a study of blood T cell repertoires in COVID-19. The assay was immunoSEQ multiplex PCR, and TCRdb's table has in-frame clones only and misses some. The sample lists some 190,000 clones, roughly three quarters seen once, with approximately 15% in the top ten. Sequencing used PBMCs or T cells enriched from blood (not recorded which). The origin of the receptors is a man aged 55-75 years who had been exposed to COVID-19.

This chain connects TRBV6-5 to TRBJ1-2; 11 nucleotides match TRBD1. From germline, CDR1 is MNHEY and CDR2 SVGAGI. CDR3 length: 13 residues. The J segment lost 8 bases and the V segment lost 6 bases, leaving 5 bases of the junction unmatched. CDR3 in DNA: TGTGCCAGCAGCAGGGACAGGGGGAAAGGCTACACCTTC. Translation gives CASSRDRGKGYTF.

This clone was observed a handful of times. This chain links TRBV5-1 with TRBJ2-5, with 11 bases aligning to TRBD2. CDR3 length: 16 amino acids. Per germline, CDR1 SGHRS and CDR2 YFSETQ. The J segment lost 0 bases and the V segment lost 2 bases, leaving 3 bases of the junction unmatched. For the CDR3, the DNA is TGCGCCAGCAGCTTCCTAGCGGGGGGAAACCAAGAGACCCAGTACTTC. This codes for CASSFLAGGNQETQYF.

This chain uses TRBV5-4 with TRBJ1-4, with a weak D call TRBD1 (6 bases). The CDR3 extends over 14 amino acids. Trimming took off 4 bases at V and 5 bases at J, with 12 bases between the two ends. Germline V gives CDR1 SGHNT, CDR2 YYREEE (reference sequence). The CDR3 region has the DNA TGTGCCAGCAGCGCACAGGGACCCAATGAAAAACTGTTTTTT. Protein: CASSAQGPNEKLFF.

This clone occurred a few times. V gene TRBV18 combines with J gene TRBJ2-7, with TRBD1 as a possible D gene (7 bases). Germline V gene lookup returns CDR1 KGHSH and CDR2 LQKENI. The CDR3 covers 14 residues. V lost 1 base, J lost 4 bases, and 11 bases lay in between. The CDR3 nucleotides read TGTGCCAGCTCACCACGACAGGGACTGTACGAGCAGTACTTC. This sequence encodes CASSPRQGLYEQYF.

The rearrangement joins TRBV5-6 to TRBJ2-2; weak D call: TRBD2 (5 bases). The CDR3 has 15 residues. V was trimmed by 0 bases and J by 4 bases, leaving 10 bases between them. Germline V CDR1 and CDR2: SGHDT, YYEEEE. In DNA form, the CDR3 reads TGTGCCAGCAGCTTGGTAGAAGGGAGCACCGGGGAGCTGTTTTTT. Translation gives CASSLVEGSTGELFF.

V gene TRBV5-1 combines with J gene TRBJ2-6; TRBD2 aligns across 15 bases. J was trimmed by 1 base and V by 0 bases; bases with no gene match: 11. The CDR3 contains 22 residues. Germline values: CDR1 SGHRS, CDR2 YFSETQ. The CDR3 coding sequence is TGCGCCAGCAGCTTGGGTAGAGGACTAGCGGGAGGGTCTTGGTCTGGGGCCAACGTCCTGACTTTC. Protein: CASSLGRGLAGGSWSGANVLTF.

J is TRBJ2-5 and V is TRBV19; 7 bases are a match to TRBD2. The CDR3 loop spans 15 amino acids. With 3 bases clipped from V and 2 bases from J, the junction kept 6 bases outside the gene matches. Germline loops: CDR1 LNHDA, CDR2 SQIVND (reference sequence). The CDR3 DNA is TGTGCCAGTAGTATTGCTAGCGGACAACAAGAGACCCAGTACTTC. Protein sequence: CASSIASGQQETQYF.

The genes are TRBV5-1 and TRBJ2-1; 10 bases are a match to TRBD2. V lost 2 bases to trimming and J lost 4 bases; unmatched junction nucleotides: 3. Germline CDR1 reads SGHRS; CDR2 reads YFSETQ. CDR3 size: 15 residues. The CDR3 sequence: CASSFGTSEYNEQFF. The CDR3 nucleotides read TGCGCCAGCAGCTTCGGGACTAGCGAGTACAATGAGCAGTTCTTC.

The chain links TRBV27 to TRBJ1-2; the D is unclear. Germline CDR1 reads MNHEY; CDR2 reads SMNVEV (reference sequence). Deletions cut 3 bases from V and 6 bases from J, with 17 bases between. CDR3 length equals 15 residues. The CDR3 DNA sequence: TGTGCCAGCAGTTTCACTATACGGGATGTAGATGGCTACACCTTC. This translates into CASSFTIRDVDGYTF.

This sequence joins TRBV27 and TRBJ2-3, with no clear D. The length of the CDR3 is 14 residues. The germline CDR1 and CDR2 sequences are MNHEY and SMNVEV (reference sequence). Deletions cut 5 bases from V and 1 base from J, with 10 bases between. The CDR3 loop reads CASSLLGGTDTQYF. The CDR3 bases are TGTGCCAGCAGTCTCCTAGGAGGCACAGATACGCAGTATTTT.

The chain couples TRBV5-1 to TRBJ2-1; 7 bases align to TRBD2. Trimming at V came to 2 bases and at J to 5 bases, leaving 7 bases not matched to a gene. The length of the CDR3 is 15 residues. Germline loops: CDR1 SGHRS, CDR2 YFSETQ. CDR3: CASSLQRGSDNEQFF. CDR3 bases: TGCGCCAGCAGCTTACAGCGGGGTAGCGACAATGAGCAGTTCTTC.

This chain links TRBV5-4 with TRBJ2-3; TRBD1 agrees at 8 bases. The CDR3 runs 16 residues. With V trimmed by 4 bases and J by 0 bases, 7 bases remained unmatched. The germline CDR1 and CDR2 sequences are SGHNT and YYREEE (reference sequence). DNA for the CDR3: TGTGCCAGCAGCCCCCAGGACAGGGCTAGCACAGATACGCAGTATTTT. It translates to CASSPQDRASTDTQYF.

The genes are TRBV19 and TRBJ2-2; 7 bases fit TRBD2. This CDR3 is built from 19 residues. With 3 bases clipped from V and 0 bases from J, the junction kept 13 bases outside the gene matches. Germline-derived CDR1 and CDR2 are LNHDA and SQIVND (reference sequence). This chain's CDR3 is CASSMPLGVGRSNTGELFF. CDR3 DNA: TGTGCCAGTAGTATGCCCCTGGGTGTCGGGAGGTCGAACACCGGGGAGCTGTTTTTT.

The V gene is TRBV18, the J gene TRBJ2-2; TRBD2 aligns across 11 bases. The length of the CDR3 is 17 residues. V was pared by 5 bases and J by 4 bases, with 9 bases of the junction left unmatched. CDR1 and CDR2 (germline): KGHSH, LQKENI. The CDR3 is CASSANSGRAATGELFF. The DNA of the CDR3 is TGTGCCAGCTCAGCAAATAGCGGGAGGGCCGCCACCGGGGAGCTGTTTTTT.

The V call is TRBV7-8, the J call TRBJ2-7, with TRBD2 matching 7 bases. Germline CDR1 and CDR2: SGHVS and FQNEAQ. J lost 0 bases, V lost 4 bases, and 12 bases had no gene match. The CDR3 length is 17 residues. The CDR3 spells CASSSGMVAGPSYEQYF. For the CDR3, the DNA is TGTGCCAGCAGCTCCGGCATGGTAGCGGGTCCCTCCTACGAGCAGTACTTC.

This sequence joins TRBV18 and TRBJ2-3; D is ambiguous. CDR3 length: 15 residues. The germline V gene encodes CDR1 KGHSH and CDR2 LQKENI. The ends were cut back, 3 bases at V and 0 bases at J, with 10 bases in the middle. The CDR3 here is CASSPDSVSTDTQYF. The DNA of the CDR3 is TGTGCCAGCTCACCCGACTCGGTTAGCACAGATACGCAGTATTTT.

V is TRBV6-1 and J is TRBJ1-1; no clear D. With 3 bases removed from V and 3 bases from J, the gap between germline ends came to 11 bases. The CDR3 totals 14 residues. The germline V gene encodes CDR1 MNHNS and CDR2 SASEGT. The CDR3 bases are TGTGCCAGCAGTGAGTTACAGCGGCACACTGAAGCTTTCTTT. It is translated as CASSELQRHTEAFF.